The 7 T cell receptor beta chains in this list originate from one sample, sequenced in a study of control samples from healthy donors and cancer patients. The data were produced by immunoSEQ multiplex PCR, yet TCRdb's version contains in-frame clones alone and is incomplete. Among about 200,000 clones listed, about nine tenths were seen once. Sequencing used blood. These receptors were collected from a man aged 30 to 39 in good health.

The chain carries TRBV7-9 and TRBJ2-1; no firm D call. CDR1 is SEHNR and CDR2 is FQNEAQ in the germline V gene (reference sequence). The CDR3 covers 12 residues. V shed 5 bases and J shed 7 bases, with 9 bases lying between them. The CDR3: CASSIHGNEQFF. The CDR3 bases are TGTGCCAGCAGCATACATGGGAATGAGCAGTTCTTC.

The chain recombines TRBV30 with TRBJ2-2; D unresolved. This CDR3 has 14 amino acids. V shed 3 bases and J shed 3 bases, with 11 bases lying between them. CDR1 and CDR2 from the germline V gene are GTSNPN and SVGIG (reference sequence). The CDR3 nucleotides are TGTGCCTGGAGGACGGGCACTTACACCGGGGAGCTGTTTTTT. Amino acid sequence: CAWRTGTYTGELFF.

This chain connects TRBV16 to TRBJ2-1, with D maybe TRBD1 (6 bases). CDR1 is KGHSY, CDR2 FQNENV, per germline. Between the trimmed V and J ends, which lost 3 bases and 7 bases, there was a span of 13 bases. The CDR3 totals 14 residues. CDR3 loop: CASSHNFRGNEQFF. Written as DNA, the CDR3 is TGTGCCAGCAGCCACAACTTCAGGGGTAATGAGCAGTTCTTC.

The chain carries TRBV6-1 and TRBJ1-4; 9 nucleotides match TRBD1. CDR3 length: 16 amino acids. CDR1 and CDR2 from the germline V gene are MNHNS and SASEGT. Trimming at V came to 0 bases and at J to 5 bases, leaving 4 bases not matched to a gene. The CDR3 nucleotides are TGTGCCAGCAGTGAAGCGGGGGGGACAGGGAATGAAAAACTGTTTTTT. Translating it yields CASSEAGGTGNEKLFF.

The gene calls are TRBV5-4 and TRBJ1-1; D is uncertain. V lost 4 bases and J lost 2, with 12 bases in between. The CDR3 contains 14 residues. CDR1 is SGHNT, CDR2 YYREEE, per germline (reference sequence). In DNA form, the CDR3 reads TGTGCCAGCAGCCCTCCTAATCATAACACTGAAGCTTTCTTT. Translation: CASSPPNHNTEAFF.

This chain connects TRBV10-1 to TRBJ2-1; weak D call: TRBD2 (7 bases). CDR3 length: 14 residues. V was clipped by 2 bases and J by 8 bases, with 13 bases between them. Germline loops: CDR1 WNHNN, CDR2 SYGVQD (reference sequence). The CDR3 coding sequence is TGCGCCAGCAGTGAGGGGGGGGCGTCGGATGAGCAGTTCTTC. It translates to CASSEGGASDEQFF.

The chain has TRBV6-1 and TRBJ2-1, with D perhaps given as TRBD1 or TRBD2 (6 bases each). Deletions cut 4 bases from V and 0 bases from J, with 16 bases between. CDR1 and CDR2 from the germline V gene are MNHNS and SASEGT. This CDR3 comprises 17 residues. CDR3 region: CASSASTGTASYNEQFF. CDR3 bases: TGTGCCAGCAGTGCTTCTACAGGGACTGCCTCCTACAATGAGCAGTTCTTC.